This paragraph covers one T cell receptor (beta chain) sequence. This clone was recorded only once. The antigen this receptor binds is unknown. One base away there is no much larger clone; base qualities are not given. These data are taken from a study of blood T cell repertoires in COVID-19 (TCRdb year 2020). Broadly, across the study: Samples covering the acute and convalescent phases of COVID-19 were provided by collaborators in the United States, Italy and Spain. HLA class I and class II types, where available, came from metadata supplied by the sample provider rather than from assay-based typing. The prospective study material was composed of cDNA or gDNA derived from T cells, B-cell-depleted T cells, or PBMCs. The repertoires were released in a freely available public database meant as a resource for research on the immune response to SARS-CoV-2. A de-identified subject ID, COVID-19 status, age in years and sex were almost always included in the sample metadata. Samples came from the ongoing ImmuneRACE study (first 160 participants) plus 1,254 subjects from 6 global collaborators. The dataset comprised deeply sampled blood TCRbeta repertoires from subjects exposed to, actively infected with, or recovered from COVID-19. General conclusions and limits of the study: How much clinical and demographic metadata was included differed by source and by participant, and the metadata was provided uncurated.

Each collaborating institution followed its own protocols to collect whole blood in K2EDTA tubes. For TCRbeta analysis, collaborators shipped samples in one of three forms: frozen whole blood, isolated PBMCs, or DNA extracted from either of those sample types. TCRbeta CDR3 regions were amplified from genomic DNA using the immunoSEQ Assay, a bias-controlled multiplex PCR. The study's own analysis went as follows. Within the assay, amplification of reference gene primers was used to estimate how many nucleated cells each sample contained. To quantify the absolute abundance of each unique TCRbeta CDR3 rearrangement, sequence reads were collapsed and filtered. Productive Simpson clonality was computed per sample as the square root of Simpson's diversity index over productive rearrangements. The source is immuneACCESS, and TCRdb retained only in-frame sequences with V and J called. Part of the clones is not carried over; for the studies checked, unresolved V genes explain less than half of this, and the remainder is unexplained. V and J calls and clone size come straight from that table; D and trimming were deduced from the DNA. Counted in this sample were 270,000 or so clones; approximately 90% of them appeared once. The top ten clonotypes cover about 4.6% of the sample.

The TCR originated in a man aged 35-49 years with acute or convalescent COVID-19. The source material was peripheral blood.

The DNA sequence is as follows: TGTGCTAGTGGTTTGCTCGGCAGGGCGAATCAGCCCCAGCATTTT. It specifies CASGLLGRANQPQHF. The chain couples TRBV12-5 to TRBJ1-5; TRBD1 might be the D gene, on 5 matching bases. The trim is 2 bases for V and 4 bases for J, with a gap of 12 bases between the germline ends. The germline V gene sets CDR1 to LGHNT and CDR2 to FRNRAP. The CDR3 spans 15 residues, from the cysteine through the phenylalanine. Here the CDR3 DNA is all that survives: 45 bases in frame from base 1. The entire variable domain, with the stretches around the CDR3 drawn from the reference TRBV12-5 and TRBJ1-5 proteins, is DARVTQTPRHKVTEMGQEVTMRCQPILGHNTVFWYRQTMMQGLELLAYFRNRAPLDDSGMPKDRFSAEMPDATLATLKIQPSEPRDSAVYFCASGLLGRANQPQHFGDGTRLSIL.